This T cell receptor beta chain comes out of a study of cytomegalovirus exposure and HLA in healthy donors. Study in general: The 650 to 850 first-cohort repertoires and the 120 or so validation repertoires shared the same platform, a later analysis reported.

Measured with immunoSEQ multiplex PCR; TCRdb has only the in-frame clones, and not every one. The data hold 150,000 to 250,000 clones, with 84% observed a single time. Germline V gene lookup returns CDR1 GTSNPN and CDR2 SVGIG (reference sequence). The CDR3 covers 14 residues. V was cut by 2 bases and J by 8 bases, with 18 bases left in between. The donors were members of the validation cohort, which comprised 90 to 150 subjects and was separate from the first cohort of 730 or so subjects. The gene calls are TRBV30 and TRBJ1-2; weak D call: TRBD1 (6 bases). This receptor was identified in a woman between 25 and 40 years old in good health and CMV-seropositive. The sequencing input was PBMCs. In DNA, the CDR3 is TGTGCCTGGAGTTCGGGACATGGGCTCTGGGGCTACACCTTC. Translated, it gives CAWSSGHGLWGYTF.